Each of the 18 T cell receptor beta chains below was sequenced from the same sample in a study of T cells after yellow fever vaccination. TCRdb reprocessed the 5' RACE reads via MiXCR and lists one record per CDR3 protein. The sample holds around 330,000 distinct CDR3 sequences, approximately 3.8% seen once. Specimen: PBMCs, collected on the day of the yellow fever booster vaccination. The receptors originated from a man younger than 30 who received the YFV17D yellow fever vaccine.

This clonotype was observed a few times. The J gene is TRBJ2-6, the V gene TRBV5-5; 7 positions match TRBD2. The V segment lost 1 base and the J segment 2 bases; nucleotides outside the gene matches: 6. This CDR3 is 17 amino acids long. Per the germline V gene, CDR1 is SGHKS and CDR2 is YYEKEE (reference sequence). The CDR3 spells CASSLYRAGAGANVLTF. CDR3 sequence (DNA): TGTGCCAGCAGCTTGTACCGGGCGGGGGCTGGGGCCAACGTCCTGACTTTC.

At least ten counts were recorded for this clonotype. CDR3 bases: TGTGCCAGCAGCAAATCTCTAGCGGGCTCAACCTACGAGCAGTACTTC. This translates into CASSKSLAGSTYEQYF. This chain connects TRBV5-4 to TRBJ2-7, with TRBD2 matching 8 bases. Germline CDR1 and CDR2: SGHNT and YYREEE (reference sequence). The CDR3 has 16 amino acids. Trimming took 4 bases from V and 2 from J; bases not matched to a gene: 11. Drawing the rest from reference TRBV5-4 and TRBJ2-7, the complete variable domain is ETGVTQSPTHLIKTRGQQVTLRCSSQSGHNTVSWYQQALGQGPQFIFQYYREEENGRGNFPPRFSGLQFPNYSSELNVNALELDDSALYLCASSKSLAGSTYEQYFGPGTRLTVT.

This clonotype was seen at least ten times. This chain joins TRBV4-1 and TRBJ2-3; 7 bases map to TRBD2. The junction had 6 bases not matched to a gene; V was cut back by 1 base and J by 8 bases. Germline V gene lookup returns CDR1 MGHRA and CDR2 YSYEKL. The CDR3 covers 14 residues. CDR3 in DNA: TGCGCCAGCAGCCAAGCAGCGGGATTGGCTACGCAGTATTTT. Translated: CASSQAAGLATQYF.

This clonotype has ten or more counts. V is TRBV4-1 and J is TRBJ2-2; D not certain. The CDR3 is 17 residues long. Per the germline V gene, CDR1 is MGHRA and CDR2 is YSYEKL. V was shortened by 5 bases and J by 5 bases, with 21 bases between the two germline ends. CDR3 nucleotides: TGCGCCAGCAGCTATCAATCGGGCGGATACGTTACCGGGGAGCTGTTTTTT. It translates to CASSYQSGGYVTGELFF.

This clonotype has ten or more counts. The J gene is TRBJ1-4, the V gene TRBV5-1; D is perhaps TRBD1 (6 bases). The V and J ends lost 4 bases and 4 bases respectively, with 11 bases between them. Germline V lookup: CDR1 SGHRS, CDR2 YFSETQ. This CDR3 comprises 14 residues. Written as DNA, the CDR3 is TGCGCCAGCAGCCGGGGGCTGGGTAATGAAAAACTGTTTTTT. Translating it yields CASSRGLGNEKLFF.

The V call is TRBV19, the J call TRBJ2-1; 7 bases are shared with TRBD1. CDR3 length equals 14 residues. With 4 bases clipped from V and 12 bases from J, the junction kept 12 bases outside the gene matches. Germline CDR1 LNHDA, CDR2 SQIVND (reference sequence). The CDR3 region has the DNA TGTGCCAGTAGTAGACAGGGAGATAGATACCCGCAGTTCTTC. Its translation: CASSRQGDRYPQFF.

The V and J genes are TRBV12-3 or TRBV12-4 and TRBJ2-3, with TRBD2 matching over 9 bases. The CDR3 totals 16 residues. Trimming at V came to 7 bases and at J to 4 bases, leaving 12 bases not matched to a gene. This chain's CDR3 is CASTPLRSGGPDTQYF. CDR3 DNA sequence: TGTGCCAGCACCCCACTCCGGAGCGGGGGGCCAGATACGCAGTATTTT.

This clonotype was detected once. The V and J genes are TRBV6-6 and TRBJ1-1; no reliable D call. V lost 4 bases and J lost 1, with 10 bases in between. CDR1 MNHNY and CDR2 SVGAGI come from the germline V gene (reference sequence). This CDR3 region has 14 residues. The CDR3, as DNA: TGTGCCAGCAGTTTTCCGGAATCGAACACTGAAGCTTTCTTT. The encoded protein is CASSFPESNTEAFF.

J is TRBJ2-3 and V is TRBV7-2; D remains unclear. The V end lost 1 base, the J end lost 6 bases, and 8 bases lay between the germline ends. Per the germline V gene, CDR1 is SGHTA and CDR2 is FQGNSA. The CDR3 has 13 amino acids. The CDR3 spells CASSLGLVDTQYF. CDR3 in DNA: TGTGCCAGCAGCTTAGGCTTAGTTGATACGCAGTATTTT.

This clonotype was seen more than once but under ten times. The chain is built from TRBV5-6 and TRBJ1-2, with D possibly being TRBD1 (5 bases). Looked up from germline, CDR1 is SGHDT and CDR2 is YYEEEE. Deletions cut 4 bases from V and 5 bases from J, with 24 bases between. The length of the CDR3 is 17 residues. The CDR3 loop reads CASSQGLSSGRGYGYTF. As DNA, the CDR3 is TGTGCCAGCAGCCAGGGACTCAGTAGCGGCCGTGGATATGGCTACACCTTC.

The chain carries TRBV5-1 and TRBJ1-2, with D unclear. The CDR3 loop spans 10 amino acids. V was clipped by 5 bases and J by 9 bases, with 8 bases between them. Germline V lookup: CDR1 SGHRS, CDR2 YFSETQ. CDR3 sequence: CASRGFRYTF. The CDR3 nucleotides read TGCGCCAGCAGGGGGTTTCGCTACACCTTC.

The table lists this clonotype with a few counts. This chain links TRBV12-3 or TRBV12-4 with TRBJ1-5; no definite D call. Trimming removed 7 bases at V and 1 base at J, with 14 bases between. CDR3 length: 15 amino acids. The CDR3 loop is CASIPGGRSNQPQHF. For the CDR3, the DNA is TGTGCCAGCATCCCAGGTGGGCGAAGCAATCAGCCCCAGCATTTT.

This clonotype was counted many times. DNA for the CDR3: TGTGCCAGCAGTTCCTCGATCTATGGCTACACCTTC. Translated: CASSSSIYGYTF. The chain is built from TRBV28 and TRBJ1-2; D is unclear. This CDR3 contains 12 residues. Germline V CDR1 and CDR2: MDHEN, SYDVKM. V gave up 4 bases and J gave up 4 bases, with 7 bases separating them.

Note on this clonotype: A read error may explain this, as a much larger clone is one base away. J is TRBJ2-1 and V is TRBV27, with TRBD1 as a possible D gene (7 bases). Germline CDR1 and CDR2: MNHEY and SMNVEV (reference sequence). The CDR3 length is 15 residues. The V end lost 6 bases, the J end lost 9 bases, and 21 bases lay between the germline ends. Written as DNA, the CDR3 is TGTGCCAGCAGCCTCGGCGGGACAGACCTTTCTGAGCAGTTCTTC. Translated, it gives CASSLGGTDLSEQFF.

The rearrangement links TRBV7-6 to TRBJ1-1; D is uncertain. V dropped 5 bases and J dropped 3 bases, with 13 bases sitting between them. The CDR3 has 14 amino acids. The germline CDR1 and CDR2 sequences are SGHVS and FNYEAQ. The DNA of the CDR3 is TGTGCCAGCAGCAAATTTACCGGGGACACTGAAGCTTTCTTT. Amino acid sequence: CASSKFTGDTEAFF.

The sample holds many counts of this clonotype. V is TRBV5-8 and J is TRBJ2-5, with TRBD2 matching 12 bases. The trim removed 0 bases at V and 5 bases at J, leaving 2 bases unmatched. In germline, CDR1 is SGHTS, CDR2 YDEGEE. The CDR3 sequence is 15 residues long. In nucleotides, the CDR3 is TGTGCCAGCAGCTTGGGGACTAGCGGGGATGAGACCCAGTACTTC. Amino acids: CASSLGTSGDETQYF.

In DNA form, the CDR3 reads TGTGCCAGCAGCGGGAGAGGGAGCGAGCAGTACTTC. It is translated as CASSGRGSEQYF. The rearrangement joins TRBV7-8 to TRBJ2-7, with D possibly matching TRBD2 (5 bases). The ends were cut back, 5 bases at V and 6 bases at J, with 11 bases in the middle. This CDR3 is built from 12 residues. Germline V gene data show CDR1 as SGHVS and CDR2 as FQNEAQ.

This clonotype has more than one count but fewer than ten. The CDR3 DNA follows: TGTGCCACCAGCAAAGACAGGGTCGACGAAAAACTGTTTTTT. This codes for CATSKDRVDEKLFF. This sequence joins TRBV15 and TRBJ1-4, with 7 bases lining up with TRBD1. The CDR3 has 14 amino acids. J lost 8 bases, V lost 4 bases, and 7 bases had no gene match. Germline-derived CDR1 and CDR2 are LNHNV and YYDKDF (reference sequence).